This T cell receptor beta chain originates from a study of T cell responses to AZD1222 COVID-19 vaccine. Data came from immunoSEQ multiplex PCR; TCRdb stores just in-frame clones and leaves some out. In the table there are around 170,000 clones, roughly 88% of which are singletons. General observations from the study: Two AZD1222 doses significantly raised spike-specific TCR breadth and depth over controls.

This CDR3 is 18 amino acids long. CDR1 is SEHNR, CDR2 FQNEAQ, per germline (reference sequence). Trimming took 4 bases from V and 0 from J; bases not matched to a gene: 9. Of note for this clone: The antigen remains undetermined.

The J gene is TRBJ2-1, the V gene TRBV7-9, with 10 bases matching TRBD2. The receptor was derived from an adult who received the AZD1222 COVID-19 vaccine. The material was peripheral blood, obtained 28 days after the second AZD1222 dose. The CDR3 DNA sequence: TGTGCCAGCAGCTCCACCGGGACTAGCGTAAACTCCTACAATGAGCAGTTCTTC. It codes for CASSSTGTSVNSYNEQFF.